This T cell receptor beta chain was sequenced in a study of cytomegalovirus exposure and HLA in healthy donors. Germline V gene data show CDR1 as SGHDT and CDR2 as YYEEEE. The CDR3 runs 14 residues. The V end lost 2 bases, the J end lost 2 bases, and 10 bases lay between the germline ends. Study-wide results and caveats: Some highly shared sequence variants likely arose as a pipeline artifact. A previous analysis found most TCR beta V segments productive roughly 87% or roughly 30% of the time.

Use of 60 Vbeta and 13 Jbeta primers characterized the PCR. The method was immunoSEQ multiplex PCR; TCRdb's version includes in-frame clones alone and lacks a portion of them. The sample records approximately 89,000 clones, 62% being singletons. As regards this clone: Its antigen is unknown.

The V gene is TRBV5-6, the J gene TRBJ2-5, with D possibly TRBD1 on 6 matching bases. The receptor comes from a woman younger than 45 in good health and CMV-seropositive. The sample taken for sequencing was PBMCs. CDR3 DNA: TGTGCCAGCAGCTTTCCTGACAGGCAAGAGACCCAGTACTTC. This translates into CASSFPDRQETQYF. Variable domain in full (rest from reference TRBV5-6 and TRBJ2-5): DAGVTQSPTHLIKTRGQQVTLRCSPKSGHDTVSWYQQALGQGPQFIFQYYEEEERQRGNFPDRFSGHQFPNYSSELNVNALLLGDSALYLCASSFPDRQETQYFGPGTRLLVL.